This TCR beta chain was profiled in a study of CD8 T cells in Susac syndrome. Germline CDR1 SGDLS, CDR2 YYNGEE. V dropped 2 bases and J dropped 5; count of bases not matched to a gene: 10. The CDR3 length is 17 residues. Reverse transcription of about 0.45 to 1 ug RNA was carried out with random hexamers. TCRdb passed the immunoSEQ multiplex PCR reads through MiXCR, listing each CDR3 protein once. The repertoire holds about 200,000 distinct CDR3 sequences, with 95% as singletons. TEMRA cells were FACS-enriched and CD8+ and CD4+ T cells negatively isolated. The sequence was obtained from a human donor in good health. The source material was CD4+ T cells from PBMCs. The V and J genes are TRBV9 and TRBJ1-1; 12 bases agree with TRBD1. CDR3 residues: CASSVWGQGAGETEAFF. Here the CDR3 DNA reads TGTGCCAGCAGCGTTTGGGGACAGGGGGCCGGGGAAACTGAAGCTTTCTTT.